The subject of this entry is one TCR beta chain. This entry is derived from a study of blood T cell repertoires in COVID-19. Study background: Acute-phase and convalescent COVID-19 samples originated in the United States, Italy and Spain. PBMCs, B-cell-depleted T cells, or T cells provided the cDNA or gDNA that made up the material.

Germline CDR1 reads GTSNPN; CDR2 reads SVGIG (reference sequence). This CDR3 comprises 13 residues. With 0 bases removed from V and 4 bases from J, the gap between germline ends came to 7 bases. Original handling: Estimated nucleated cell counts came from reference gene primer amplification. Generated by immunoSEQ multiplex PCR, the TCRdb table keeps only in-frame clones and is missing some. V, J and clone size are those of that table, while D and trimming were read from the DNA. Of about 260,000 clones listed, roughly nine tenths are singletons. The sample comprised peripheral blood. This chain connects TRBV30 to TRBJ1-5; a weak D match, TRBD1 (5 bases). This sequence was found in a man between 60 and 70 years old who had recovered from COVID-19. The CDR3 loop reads CAWSVTENQPQHF. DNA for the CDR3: TGTGCCTGGAGTGTGACAGAAAATCAGCCCCAGCATTTT. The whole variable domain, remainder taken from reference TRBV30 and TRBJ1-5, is SQTIHQWPATLVQPVGSPLSLECTVEGTSNPNLYWYRQAAGRGLQLLFYSVGIGQISSEVPQNLSASRPQDRQFILSSKKLLLSDSGFYLCAWSVTENQPQHFGDGTRLSIL.